The entry below gives a single T cell receptor beta chain sequence along with its context. As yet, its antigen is unknown. MiXCR, run by TCRdb on the 5' RACE reads, gives a single entry per CDR3 protein. The sample contains some 290,000 distinct CDR3 sequences, around 18% of which appear only once. The data were obtained in a study of CD8 T cells in ankylosing spondylitis. General study results and limits: The clones that were linked to disease were reported to be significantly enriched in matched synovial fluid samples from ankylosing spondylitis patients. A TCR beta motif of under 10 highly homologous variants appeared characteristic of ankylosing spondylitis blood. Peripheral blood held disease-linked clones only at relatively low frequency, and these were CD8+.

The TCR comes from a male donor with ankylosing spondylitis or in good health (not recorded which). Sequencing used blood, either unsorted or a sorted T cell fraction (not recorded which).

The CDR3 bases are TGTGCCTGGAAAGGAGGGGCGAACACTGAAGCTTTCTTT. It yields the protein CAWKGGANTEAFF. The chain uses TRBV30 and TRBJ1-1; maybe TRBD1 (5 bases). Trimming stripped 4 bases from V and 1 base from J, with 10 bases between. This CDR3 is built from 13 residues. Germline assignment: CDR1 GTSNPN and CDR2 SVGIG (reference sequence).